This T cell receptor (beta chain) is from a study of shared clonotypes between healthy human individuals. Study observations and caveats: Generation probabilities were higher for clonotypes shared across all four sorted-subset donors than for unshared ones.

With regard to this clone: Its specificity is unknown.

The CDR3 sequence is 15 residues long. CDR1 is MNHEY and CDR2 is SMNVEV in the germline V gene (reference sequence). V dropped 0 bases and J dropped 2; count of bases not matched to a gene: 4. Clones were read by immunoSEQ multiplex PCR, and TCRdb kept only the in-frame ones, dropping some. The sample holds roughly 2,300,000 clones, 85% to 95% seen once. This chain links TRBV27 with TRBJ2-7, with TRBD2 identical over 7 bases. The receptor comes from a man aged 18 to 29 in good health. Some clones in this sample may be carry-over from other donors' samples. Sequences were obtained from naive CD4+ T cells from PBMCs. The subset: CD45RA+ positively selected. As DNA, the CDR3 is TGTGCCAGCAGTTTATCCGCGGGAGTGACCTACGAGCAGTACTTC. Amino acids: CASSLSAGVTYEQYF.